This T cell receptor (beta chain) was sequenced during a study of T-cell reconstitution after alpha-beta-depleted transplantation in children. This clonotype has a count of ten or more. Preparation of the TCRbeta library was carried out with unique molecular identifiers. TCRdb redid the calling of the PCR reads with MiXCR, one entry per CDR3 protein. This sample has more than 90,000 distinct CDR3 sequences, with 7% to 10% found just once. The CDR3 runs 13 residues. Germline CDR1 is SGHRS and CDR2 is YFSETQ. J gave up 2 bases and V 4 bases, and 3 bases lay outside the gene matches. The gene calls are TRBV5-1 and TRBJ2-7; TRBD1 aligns across 7 bases. Sequencing was performed on PBMCs from the stem cell graft donor, taken from the stem cell graft. The clonotype was recovered from a human donor who donated a stem cell graft to a child with congenital amegakaryocytic thrombocytopenia. The CDR3: CASSGTGAYEQYF. The CDR3 DNA is TGCGCCAGCAGCGGAACAGGGGCCTACGAGCAGTACTTC.